The 9 T cell receptor beta chains given below trace back to one sample, sequenced in a study of tumor-infiltrating lymphocytes in primary liver carcinoma. The authors took blood RNA from unsorted whole blood and also extracted germline DNA. Constant-region priming of approximately 500 ng total RNA yielded TCR beta cDNA. Libraries of TCR beta came from three nested multiplex PCR rounds with slightly modified ARM-PCR. Primers for the first two PCR rounds were TRBV1-TRBV30 forward primers and a C-beta reverse primer (about 10 cycles per round). Each CDR3 protein is one row after TCRdb ran MiXCR on the multiplex PCR reads. The table lists 150,000 to 200,000 distinct CDR3 sequences, 50% to 75% of them singletons. The sequenced sample was peripheral blood. These receptors were taken from a man aged 40-49 years with primary liver carcinoma and hepatitis B virus infection.

This sequence joins TRBV12-3 or TRBV12-4 and TRBJ2-7; no clear D gene. The CDR3 is made up of 12 amino acids. V was shortened by 3 bases and J by 6 bases, with 9 bases between the two germline ends. The CDR3 region has the DNA TGTGCCAGCAGTTTCCAGGTTGCCGAGCAGTACTTC. The encoded protein is CASSFQVAEQYF.

This chain uses TRBV6-5 with TRBJ2-3; D is possibly TRBD1 (6 bases). The CDR3 has 19 amino acids. CDR1 and CDR2 from the germline V gene are MNHEY and SVGAGI. The V gene lost 7 bases and the J gene lost 2 bases, with 28 bases spanning the gap. CDR3 bases: TGTGCCAGCACTTTCACCCAAATGAACCGGGACATATTCACAGATACGCAGTATTTT. This codes for CASTFTQMNRDIFTDTQYF.

The J gene is TRBJ1-2, the V gene TRBV29-1; 9 nucleotides line up with TRBD1. This CDR3 comprises 15 residues. V shed 7 bases, J shed 8 bases, and the junction held 17 bases outside the gene matches. Germline CDR1 reads SQVTM; CDR2 reads ANQGSEA. The CDR3 coding sequence is TGCAGCGCCGTGGACAGGGGCAGTAACATAGGGGGCTACACCTTC. Its protein product is CSAVDRGSNIGGYTF. Variable domain in full (rest from reference TRBV29-1 and TRBJ1-2): SAVISQKPSRDICQRGTSLTIQCQVDSQVTMMFWYRQQPGQSLTLIATANQGSEATYESGFVIDKFPISRPNLTFSTLTVSNMSPEDSSIYLCSAVDRGSNIGGYTFGSGTRLTVV.

Many counts were recorded for this clonotype. The chain carries TRBV29-1 and TRBJ1-2; no clear D. V shed 4 bases and J shed 8 bases, with 11 bases lying between them. This CDR3 region has 11 residues. Germline-derived CDR1 and CDR2 are SQVTM and ANQGSEA. The CDR3 DNA follows: TGCAGCGTTGGTCACACCCGCGGCTACACCTTC. Protein: CSVGHTRGYTF. Using reference TRBV29-1 and TRBJ1-2 for the parts outside the CDR3, the full variable domain is SAVISQKPSRDICQRGTSLTIQCQVDSQVTMMFWYRQQPGQSLTLIATANQGSEATYESGFVIDKFPISRPNLTFSTLTVSNMSPEDSSIYLCSVGHTRGYTFGSGTRLTVV.

Of note for this clonotype: The junction and the germline gene differ at one end; a read error may be behind it. The rearrangement links TRBV7-8 to TRBJ2-3; D may be TRBD2 (5 bases). This CDR3 spans 12 amino acids. CDR1 and CDR2 from the germline V gene are SGHVS and FQNEAQ. CDR3 DNA: TGTGCCAGGAGCTCCCCGGCGGGTACGCAGTATTTT. Protein: CARSSPAGTQYF.

This clonotype was observed a few times. The J gene is TRBJ2-1, the V gene TRBV7-8; perhaps TRBD1 as D (6 bases). There are 14 residues in the CDR3. Deletions cut 4 bases from V and 6 bases from J, with 13 bases between. Germline-derived CDR1 and CDR2 are SGHVS and FQNEAQ. The CDR3 nucleotides read TGTGCCAGCAGCTCCAGGACAGTTCTCAATGAGCAGTTCTTC. Residues: CASSSRTVLNEQFF.

This chain uses TRBV7-8 with TRBJ2-1; possible D gene TRBD2, 5 bases. The CDR3 covers 14 residues. V gave up 0 bases and J gave up 8 bases, with 11 bases separating them. Germline V gene sequence: CDR1 SGHVS, CDR2 FQNEAQ. Written as DNA, the CDR3 is TGTGCCAGCAGCTTAGCGGCGGGTATGGATGAGCAGTTCTTC. This codes for CASSLAAGMDEQFF.

The chain recombines TRBV29-1 with TRBJ2-3, with 15 bases that match TRBD2. V shed 7 bases, J shed 1 base, and the junction held 9 bases outside the gene matches. The CDR3 contains 17 residues. Germline CDR1 SQVTM, CDR2 ANQGSEA. The CDR3 bases are TGCAGCGAACGAGGACTAGCGGGAGGGCAGGGCACAGATACGCAGTATTTT. This translates into CSERGLAGGQGTDTQYF.

V is TRBV4-1 and J is TRBJ2-4; 7 bases agree with TRBD2. The trim removed 2 bases at V and 0 bases at J, leaving 13 bases unmatched. Germline values: CDR1 MGHRA, CDR2 YSYEKL. The CDR3 has 19 amino acids. The CDR3 DNA is TGCGCCAGCAGCCAATCCGGGGGGACTTCCGTAAGAGCCAAAAACATTCAGTACTTC. Translated, it gives CASSQSGGTSVRAKNIQYF.